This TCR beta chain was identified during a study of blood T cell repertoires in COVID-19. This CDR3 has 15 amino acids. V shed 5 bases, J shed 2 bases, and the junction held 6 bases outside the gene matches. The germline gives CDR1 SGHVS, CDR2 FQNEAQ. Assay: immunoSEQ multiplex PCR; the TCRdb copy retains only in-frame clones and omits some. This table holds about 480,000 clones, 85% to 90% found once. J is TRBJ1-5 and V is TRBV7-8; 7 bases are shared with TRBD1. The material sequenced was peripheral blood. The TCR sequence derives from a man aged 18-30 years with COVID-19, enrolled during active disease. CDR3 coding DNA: TGTGCCAGCAGCCCACCCGGGACAGGCAATCAGCCCCAGCATTTT. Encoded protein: CASSPPGTGNQPQHF.